The next 20 T cell receptor beta chains were all read from a single sample in a study of identical twins. In TCRdb, the 5' RACE reads were re-called with MiXCR into one record per CDR3 protein. In the table there are approximately 550,000 distinct CDR3 sequences, approximately 20% of which are singletons. The same data also contributed to another study, on yellow fever vaccine responses in identical twins.

The sequencing sample was made of CD4+ T cells sorted from blood. These receptors were collected from a woman between 18 and 29 years old in good health.

This clonotype was seen a few times. This chain joins TRBV24-1 and TRBJ2-2; 14 bases fit TRBD2. The V gene's germline CDR1 is KGHDR and CDR2 SFDVKD. The trim removed 10 bases at V and 7 bases at J, leaving 4 bases unmatched. This CDR3 has 14 residues. DNA for the CDR3: TGTGCCACGGGACTAGCGGGAGCCGGCGGGGAGCTGTTTTTT. Its protein is CATGLAGAGGELFF.

This clonotype has ten or more counts. This chain uses TRBV29-1 with TRBJ1-1; 8 bases fit TRBD1. Trimming removed 7 bases from V and 6 bases from J; junction bases left unmatched: 7. The CDR3 has 12 residues. CDR1 is SQVTM, CDR2 ANQGSEA, per germline. The CDR3 nucleotides read TGCAGCGGACGTAGGACAGGGTCTGAAGCTTTCTTT. This encodes CSGRRTGSEAFF.

Only a few counts were recorded for this clonotype. The CDR3, as DNA: TGTGCCAGCAATTTGCCTCGGGGGGGGTCGCAGTTCTTC. The encoded protein is CASNLPRGGSQFF. V is TRBV28 and J is TRBJ2-1, with 8 bases lining up with TRBD2. This CDR3 spans 13 amino acids. The junction had 11 bases not matched to a gene; V was cut back by 7 bases and J by 12 bases. From germline, CDR1 is MDHEN and CDR2 SYDVKM.

The V call is TRBV12-3 or TRBV12-4, the J call TRBJ2-7; 7 nucleotides line up with TRBD1. Unmatched junction bases numbered 12, after V lost 5 bases and J lost 2 bases. The CDR3 spans 16 residues. The DNA for the CDR3 is TGTGCCAGCAGTCATCACTATCGGACAGGAACCTACGAGCAGTACTTC. This sequence encodes CASSHHYRTGTYEQYF.

The gene calls are TRBV6-5 and TRBJ1-6, with D unresolved. Germline V lookup: CDR1 MNHEY, CDR2 SVGAGI. The CDR3 spans 17 residues. V shed 0 bases and J shed 6 bases, with 15 bases lying between them. CDR3 loop: CASSYSIFQALNSPLHF. The CDR3 DNA reads as TGTGCCAGCAGTTACTCGATTTTCCAGGCCCTTAATTCACCCCTCCACTTT.

The sample holds a few counts of this clonotype. The CDR3 protein is CASSSKTGNEQFF. CDR3 coding DNA: TGTGCCAGCAGCTCCAAAACAGGGAATGAGCAGTTCTTC. The chain is built from TRBV7-2 and TRBJ2-1, with D tentatively TRBD1 (6 bases). CDR3 size: 13 residues. V was trimmed by 4 bases and J by 7 bases, leaving 11 bases between them. Germline V gene sequence: CDR1 SGHTA, CDR2 FQGNSA.

CDR3 DNA: TGTGCCAGCAGCAGAGACGGGACTAGCGGTTACGAGCAGTACGTC. This encodes CASSRDGTSGYEQYV. The chain has TRBV7-2 and TRBJ2-7, with 11 bases aligning to TRBD2. Germline CDR1 SGHTA, CDR2 FQGNSA. The CDR3 sequence is 15 residues long. Germline trimming cut 5 bases from V and 4 bases from J; bases unmatched to any gene: 7.

This clonotype was counted between two and nine times. The chain is built from TRBV20-1 and TRBJ2-5, with TRBD2 matching over 14 bases. Germline CDR1 and CDR2: DFQATT and SNEGSKA (reference sequence). CDR3 size: 16 residues. V shed 6 bases, J shed 5 bases, and the junction held 11 bases outside the gene matches. The CDR3 DNA reads TGCAGTGCCCCCCTGGGGACTAGCGGGAGTCGGGAGACCCAGTACTTC. Translation gives CSAPLGTSGSRETQYF.

This chain connects TRBV20-1 to TRBJ2-7, with D perhaps TRBD1 or TRBD2 (5 bases each). The CDR3 contains 13 residues. V gave up 3 bases and J gave up 2 bases, with 11 bases separating them. Per the germline V gene, CDR1 is DFQATT and CDR2 is SNEGSKA (reference sequence). CDR3 protein: CSASRGGTYEQYV. The CDR3 DNA reads TGCAGTGCTAGTCGTGGGGGTACCTACGAGCAGTACGTC.

This clonotype has a handful of counts. This chain connects TRBV5-1 to TRBJ2-3, with 8 bases that match TRBD1. CDR3 size: 15 residues. Trimming took 3 bases from V and 1 from J; bases not matched to a gene: 4. Germline values: CDR1 SGHRS, CDR2 YFSETQ. The CDR3 bases are TGCGCCAGCAGCTCCGAGGGACAGGGCACAGATACGCAGTATTTT. Its translation: CASSSEGQGTDTQYF.

This clonotype was observed at least ten times. The chain has TRBV27 and TRBJ2-1; TRBD2 is a possible D gene (5 bases). V was pared by 5 bases and J by 4 bases, with 15 bases between. CDR1 is MNHEY and CDR2 is SMNVEV in the germline V gene (reference sequence). This CDR3 has 15 residues. DNA for the CDR3: TGTGCCAGCAGTAGGAGGTGGGGAGCTTACAATGAGCAGTTCTTC. The encoded protein is CASSRRWGAYNEQFF.

The CDR3 loop is CASSDRAGGLTYEQYV. The DNA for the CDR3 is TGCGCCAGCAGTGATCGAGCGGGGGGCCTTACCTACGAGCAGTACGTC. The rearrangement uses TRBV10-2 and TRBJ2-7; TRBD2 aligns across 9 bases. CDR1 is WSHSY and CDR2 is SAAADI in the germline V gene. After removal of 3 bases from V and 2 bases from J, the junction contained 8 bases not matched to a gene. This CDR3 region has 16 residues.

This clonotype was counted between two and nine times. The chain couples TRBV6-1 to TRBJ2-2; no firm D call. Trimming pared 1 base from V and 9 bases from J, leaving 9 bases between. This CDR3 is built from 13 residues. Germline V gives CDR1 MNHNS, CDR2 SASEGT. CDR3 sequence reads: CASSEVEARELFF. The CDR3 region has the DNA TGTGCCAGCAGTGAAGTTGAGGCCAGGGAGCTGTTTTTT.

The chain recombines TRBV4-2 with TRBJ2-6, with 8 nucleotides matching TRBD1. Germline trimming cut 4 bases from V and 0 bases from J; bases unmatched to any gene: 5. CDR1 is LGHNA, CDR2 YNFKEQ, per germline. The CDR3 runs to 17 residues. The CDR3 DNA follows: TGTGCCAGCAGCCGCGGGACAGGTAGCTCTGGGGCCAACGTCCTGACTTTC. Amino acids: CASSRGTGSSGANVLTF.

The chain joins TRBV20-1 to TRBJ2-3, with TRBD1 matching 7 bases. Germline CDR1 is DFQATT and CDR2 is SNEGSKA (reference sequence). CDR3 length: 15 residues. Trimming at V came to 1 base and at J to 0 bases, leaving 4 bases not matched to a gene. CDR3 in amino acids: CSARAPTGSTDTQYF. DNA of the CDR3: TGCAGTGCTAGAGCCCCGACAGGGAGCACAGATACGCAGTATTTT.

V gene TRBV10-3 combines with J gene TRBJ2-2; the match to TRBD2 covers 9 bases. The trim removed 7 bases at V and 0 bases at J, leaving 3 bases unmatched. This CDR3 comprises 15 residues. The germline V gene encodes CDR1 ENHRY and CDR2 SYGVKD. This chain's CDR3 is CAIKASGANTGELFF. CDR3 bases: TGTGCCATCAAGGCTAGCGGGGCGAACACCGGGGAGCTGTTTTTT.

This clonotype appeared many times. In DNA, the CDR3 is TGTGCCAGCCGTGGACAGGGGTACGAAAAACTGTTTTTT. Translated, it gives CASRGQGYEKLFF. The V call is TRBV12-3 or TRBV12-4, the J call TRBJ1-4, with TRBD1 identical over 9 bases. CDR3 length equals 13 residues. V shed 8 bases, J shed 8 bases, and the junction held 6 bases outside the gene matches.

This clonotype came up a few times. This chain links TRBV12-3 or TRBV12-4 with TRBJ2-7, with D maybe TRBD2 (6 bases). The CDR3 totals 15 residues. The V end lost 3 bases, the J end lost 2 bases, and 14 bases lay between the germline ends. The CDR3 sequence: CASSFGRGMTYEQYF. The CDR3 region has the DNA TGTGCCAGCAGTTTCGGACGGGGGATGACCTACGAGCAGTACTTC.

This clonotype has ten or more counts. The V gene is TRBV5-1, the J gene TRBJ2-7; no clear D. Trimming took 3 bases from V and 3 from J, leaving 7 bases between them. Germline V gives CDR1 SGHRS, CDR2 YFSETQ. The length of the CDR3 is 12 residues. CDR3 sequence reads: CASSSDLYEQYF. The CDR3 DNA reads TGCGCCAGCAGCTCTGATCTCTACGAGCAGTACTTC.

This rearrangement joins TRBV7-6 to TRBJ2-3; D uncertain. This CDR3 has 13 amino acids. Between the trimmed V and J ends, which lost 7 bases and 1 base, there was a span of 9 bases. Looked up from germline, CDR1 is SGHVS and CDR2 is FNYEAQ. The CDR3 sequence: CASNSRGTDTQYF. The CDR3, as DNA: TGTGCCAGCAACTCTAGAGGCACAGATACGCAGTATTTT.